This entry features one T cell receptor (beta chain) sequence. The data were taken from a study of control samples from healthy donors and cancer patients. Clones were read by immunoSEQ multiplex PCR, and TCRdb kept only the in-frame ones, dropping some. The sample holds 130,000 to 150,000 clones, around 94% seen once. CDR3 length equals 14 residues. CDR1 is SGHAT and CDR2 is FQDESV in the germline V gene (reference sequence). The germline V and J ends were trimmed by 1 base and 2 bases, with 7 bases remaining between them. This TCR derives from a man aged 60-69 years with colorectal cancer. The sequenced sample consisted of PBMCs. V gene TRBV11-1 combines with J gene TRBJ2-3; no definite D call. CDR3 sequence: CASSLDSPTDTQYF. In nucleotides, the CDR3 is TGTGCCAGCAGCTTAGATAGCCCCACAGATACGCAGTATTTT.